This T cell receptor delta chain was sequenced during a study of γδ T cells in repeated Plasmodium falciparum infection (dated by TCRdb to the early 2020s). With respect to the entire study: In the natural-infection arm, Malian children exposed to intense seasonal malaria transmission were enrolled and compared against age and gender matched Australian children. Four controlled human malaria infections were administered to five malaria-naive U.S. adults over roughly 590 days by bites from P. falciparum NF54-infected Anopheles stephensi mosquitoes. Samples from controlled-infection subjects were taken at baseline, just before selected infections, and 21 days after each infection. The gammadelta TCR repertoires from Mali were analysed in two ways: cross-sectionally during periods with no transmission, and longitudinally across episodes of acute febrile malaria. The study examined how repeated Plasmodium falciparum infection shapes the human gammadelta T cell repertoire, using natural infection in Mali and controlled human malaria infection.

Only a few counts were recorded for this clone. It has no known antigen specificity. This may arise from a read error, as a much more abundant clone is one base away. Broader findings and caveats from the paper: Analysis of inter-individual variability in gammadelta T cell responses was limited by the small size of the controlled-infection cohort. Generalizability was limited because the Malian cohort was drawn from a small rural village of predominantly one ethnic group. Compared with the repertoires of Australian children, the Vdelta2-negative gammadelta TCR repertoires of Malian children appeared more clonally expanded, less diverse and less shared. A highly stable polyclonal repertoire over time and infection, with many inter-individual overlapping TCRgamma sequences, was shown by Vgamma9/Vdelta2+ TCR repertoires. Repeated controlled infections appeared to drive waves of new clonotype selection in Vdelta2-negative, largely Vdelta1+, gammadelta TCR repertoires.

The receptor library was made with multiplex PCR. The sample was run on an Illumina MiSeq. Each sorted gammadelta T cell sample was sequenced for both the TCR gamma (TRG) and TCR delta (TRD) chains. Per the authors' processing: Clonotype tree plots, accumulated frequency of the top 20 clonotypes, diversity index (DI) and D75 metrics were included in the repertoire analyses. TCRdb called clones afresh from the public reads with CATT; identical DNA rows were later merged. The V and J calls come from TCRdb's annotation, not from the publication. This sample gives tens of thousands of delta-chain clones in total; 1.4% to 1.5% of them show up just once. 9% of the sample comes from the top ten. The germline V gene specifies GEAIGNYY as CDR1 and EKD as CDR2. The CDR3 starts with the cysteine, ends with the phenylalanine, and has 15 residues. Only the CDR3 DNA stays, 45 bases, in frame from base 1. Unmatched junction bases come to 6, with V trimmed by 5 bases and J by 1 base.

For bulk TCR repertoire analysis, Vgamma9/Vdelta2+ and Vdelta2-negative gammadelta T cell populations were isolated by flow sorting from peripheral blood mononuclear cells. The material sequenced was gamma-delta T cells from blood. This receptor chain uses TRDV2 and TRDJ1, with 10 bases aligning to TRDD3. TCRdb lists no J gene, so it was determined here by aligning the DNA to germline. This TCR came from a pool of human donors (malaria-infected and uninfected, not separated). The CDR3 reads as follows: CACGLLGDPTDKLIF. The DNA sequence follows: TGTGCCTGTGGCTTACTGGGGGATCCCACCGATAAACTCATCTTT.